This T cell receptor (beta chain) was recorded in a study of T cell repertoires in cytomegalovirus infection. Study overall: Public TCR beta signatures provided an indication of both CMV infection and a matching HLA type. The study's findings and limits: The cumulative frequency of public TCR beta families identified carriers of CMV plus the relevant HLA. In two of eight donors, the top clonotype was HLA-C-restricted CMV-specific.

Each CDR3 protein is one row after TCRdb ran MiXCR on the reads. The sample holds around 210,000 distinct CDR3 sequences, under 8.5% seen once. The CDR3 covers 13 residues. The germline V and J ends were trimmed by 3 bases and 4 bases, with 12 bases remaining between them. CDR1 and CDR2 from the germline V gene are DFQATT and SNEGSKA (reference sequence). This clonotype has a handful of counts. Its target is not known. This TCR was sampled from a human donor in good health (CMV status not recorded). Some clones in this sample may be carry-over from other donors' samples. The sequencing sample was made of PBMCs. V is TRBV20-1 and J is TRBJ1-2; D remains unclear. The chain's CDR3 is CSARAQISYGYTF. The CDR3 nucleotides read TGCAGTGCTAGGGCACAGATTTCCTATGGCTACACCTTC.